The 2 T cell receptor beta chains listed next were all sequenced from one sample in a study of molecular identifiers for immune sequencing clone quantification. From the PCR reads, TCRdb called clonotypes with MiXCR, one entry per CDR3 protein. This sample has some 590,000 distinct CDR3 sequences, with 25% found just once. The specimen sequenced was naive CD8+ T cells from blood, with Jurkat cell RNA spiked in. Subset defined: FACS-sorted CD8+CD4-CCR7+CD45RA+ naive T cells. The receptors were sampled from a human donor in good health. Some libraries in this study had Jurkat cell RNA spiked in.

This clonotype was detected ten times or more. The V gene is TRBV6-5, the J gene TRBJ2-7; D is uncertain. The germline V gene has CDR1 MNHEY and CDR2 SVGAGI. The CDR3 runs 13 residues. The V gene lost 2 bases and the J gene lost 7 bases, with 12 bases spanning the gap. The CDR3 bases are TGTGCCAGCAGTTACAGCCGGGCTGTGGAGCAGTACTTC. Translating it yields CASSYSRAVEQYF.

This clonotype was detected many times. This chain uses TRBV7-9 with TRBJ1-4; no firm D call. V gave up 1 base and J gave up 8 bases, with 5 bases separating them. Germline lookup yields CDR1 SEHNR and CDR2 FQNEAQ (reference sequence). The CDR3 extends over 12 amino acids. The CDR3 spells CASSLVAEKLFF. CDR3 coding DNA: TGTGCCAGCAGCTTAGTTGCAGAAAAACTGTTTTTT.